The next 18 T cell receptor beta chains were all read from a single sample in a study of OX40 agonist ivuxolimab in advanced cancers. Profiling relied on immunoSEQ multiplex PCR, and the TCRdb table lists in-frame clones only, not all of them. The table includes 66,000 or so clones, approximately 77% detected once. The specimen was CD4+ or CD8+ T cells sorted from blood, collected in a trial of the OX40 agonist ivuxolimab. Every receptor here comes from an adult with an advanced solid tumor such as melanoma, head and neck, liver or kidney cancer.

This clone was detected once. The rearrangement joins TRBV27 to TRBJ1-5, with a tentative D call TRBD1 (6 bases). From germline, CDR1 is MNHEY and CDR2 SMNVEV (reference sequence). The CDR3 is made up of 13 amino acids. Trimming cost V 6 bases and J 6 bases, with 12 bases left between them. In nucleotides, the CDR3 is TGTGCCAGCAGATACAGGGCTAGTCAGCCCCAGCATTTT. Residues: CASRYRASQPQHF.

This chain connects TRBV5-4 to TRBJ2-3, with a weak D call TRBD2 (5 bases). Germline-derived CDR1 and CDR2 are SGHNT and YYREEE (reference sequence). The ends were cut back, 2 bases at V and 4 bases at J, with 17 bases in the middle. The CDR3 spans 16 residues. CDR3 sequence: CASSFRRTPRADTQYF. The CDR3 region has the DNA TGTGCCAGCAGCTTTCGGAGGACCCCCCGGGCAGATACGCAGTATTTT. Combining the CDR3 with reference TRBV5-4 and TRBJ2-3 gives the whole variable domain ETGVTQSPTHLIKTRGQQVTLRCSSQSGHNTVSWYQQALGQGPQFIFQYYREEENGRGNFPPRFSGLQFPNYSSELNVNALELDDSALYLCASSFRRTPRADTQYFGPGTRLTVL.

A single count supports this clone. This chain connects TRBV27 to TRBJ2-2, with 7 bases lining up with TRBD1. CDR3 size: 16 residues. The V gene end was trimmed by 4 bases and the J gene end by 3 bases; junction bases not matched to a gene: 8. Germline lookup yields CDR1 MNHEY and CDR2 SMNVEV (reference sequence). Here the CDR3 reads CASSSVQGPDTGELFF. The CDR3 DNA sequence: TGTGCCAGCAGTTCCGTACAGGGGCCGGACACCGGGGAGCTGTTTTTT.

The chain is built from TRBV4-2 and TRBJ2-3, with 9 bases fitting TRBD2. Per the germline V gene, CDR1 is LGHNA and CDR2 is YNFKEQ. This CDR3 is 18 amino acids long. The V gene end was trimmed by 1 base and the J gene end by 2 bases; junction bases not matched to a gene: 10. The CDR3 here is CASSQGVLAGRHTDTQYF. As DNA, the CDR3 is TGTGCCAGCAGCCAAGGGGTCCTAGCGGGGAGACACACAGATACGCAGTATTTT.

The chain carries TRBV19 and TRBJ2-1; the D gene is possibly TRBD2 (6 bases). The CDR3 loop spans 14 amino acids. CDR1 and CDR2 (germline): LNHDA, SQIVND (reference sequence). V dropped 2 bases and J dropped 4 bases, with 9 bases sitting between them. As DNA, the CDR3 is TGTGCCAGTAGTATAAATAGCGGTTACAATGAGCAGTTCTTC. It encodes CASSINSGYNEQFF.

The chain employs TRBV15 and TRBJ2-5; D is undetermined. V dropped 0 bases and J dropped 5 bases, with 13 bases sitting between them. The CDR3 has 15 amino acids. From germline, CDR1 is LNHNV and CDR2 YYDKDF (reference sequence). Here the CDR3 reads CATSRDRVRVETQYF. CDR3 DNA: TGTGCCACCAGCAGAGATAGGGTTAGGGTCGAGACCCAGTACTTC.

The chain couples TRBV2 to TRBJ1-3; no clear D gene. CDR3 length: 13 residues. The V gene lost 8 bases and the J gene lost 0 bases, with 8 bases spanning the gap. CDR1 is SNHLY and CDR2 is FYNNEI in the germline V gene. In DNA form, the CDR3 reads TGTGCCAGCCTCCAGGACTCTGGAAACACCATATATTTT. This gives the protein CASLQDSGNTIYF. Using reference TRBV2 and TRBJ1-3 for the parts outside the CDR3, the full variable domain is EPEVTQTPSHQVTQMGQEVILRCVPISNHLYFYWYRQILGQKVEFLVSFYNNEISEKSEIFDDQFSVERPDGSNFTLKIRSTKLEDSAMYFCASLQDSGNTIYFGEGSWLTVV.

V is TRBV7-9 and J is TRBJ1-1; 11 positions match TRBD1. V dropped 5 bases and J dropped 10; count of bases not matched to a gene: 9. CDR3 length equals 14 residues. Germline assignment: CDR1 SEHNR and CDR2 FQNEAQ (reference sequence). The CDR3 region is CASSLGQGAARAFF. The CDR3 DNA follows: TGTGCCAGCAGCCTTGGACAGGGGGCGGCTCGAGCTTTCTTT.

The gene calls are TRBV29-1 and TRBJ2-5, with D perhaps assigned TRBD1 or TRBD2 (6 bases each). The V and J ends lost 6 bases and 0 bases respectively, with 14 bases between them. The CDR3 spans 14 residues. Germline assignment: CDR1 SQVTM and CDR2 ANQGSEA. The CDR3 sequence is CSVTFGGNQETQYF. The CDR3 region has the DNA TGCAGCGTAACGTTCGGGGGCAACCAAGAGACCCAGTACTTC.

The chain employs TRBV6-1 and TRBJ2-7, with TRBD2 as a possible D gene (6 bases). V lost 6 bases and J 4 bases, leaving 16 bases between the germline ends. Germline V lookup: CDR1 MNHNS, CDR2 SASEGT. The CDR3 sequence is 14 residues long. In nucleotides, the CDR3 is TGTGCCAGCAGGAGGGATTGGGAGGTATACGAGCAGTACTTC. Translating it yields CASRRDWEVYEQYF.

The chain employs TRBV2 and TRBJ2-5; 10 bases fit TRBD2. CDR1 is SNHLY and CDR2 is FYNNEI in the germline V gene. This CDR3 is 13 amino acids long. After removal of 8 bases from V and 7 bases from J, the junction contained 7 bases not matched to a gene. The CDR3 region is CASLAGEFVTQYF. DNA of the CDR3: TGTGCCAGCCTAGCGGGAGAGTTTGTGACCCAGTACTTC. The variable domain in full, with the rest retrieved from reference TRBV2 and TRBJ2-5, is EPEVTQTPSHQVTQMGQEVILRCVPISNHLYFYWYRQILGQKVEFLVSFYNNEISEKSEIFDDQFSVERPDGSNFTLKIRSTKLEDSAMYFCASLAGEFVTQYFGPGTRLLVL.

This chain uses TRBV7-9 with TRBJ2-1; 11 positions match TRBD2. The CDR3 covers 17 residues. In germline, CDR1 is SEHNR, CDR2 FQNEAQ (reference sequence). V lost 2 bases to trimming and J lost 5 bases; unmatched junction nucleotides: 8. CDR3 residues: CASSLSGGTSGNNEQFF. In DNA form, the CDR3 reads TGTGCCAGCAGCTTATCGGGCGGGACTAGCGGAAACAATGAGCAGTTCTTC.

The rearrangement joins TRBV9 to TRBJ2-3, with 7 bases identical to TRBD2. J was trimmed by 5 bases and V by 0 bases; bases with no gene match: 9. This CDR3 spans 16 amino acids. CDR1 is SGDLS and CDR2 is YYNGEE in the germline V gene. DNA for the CDR3: TGTGCCAGCAGCGTAGCCCACGGACTAGGTGTAGATACGCAGTATTTT. Translated: CASSVAHGLGVDTQYF.

This sequence joins TRBV11-1 and TRBJ2-5, with TRBD1 matching over 10 bases. The V gene end was trimmed by 4 bases and the J gene end by 2 bases; junction bases not matched to a gene: 10. The germline CDR1 and CDR2 sequences are SGHAT and FQDESV (reference sequence). CDR3 length: 17 amino acids. The CDR3: CASSSTRGQGTQETQYF. The DNA for the CDR3 is TGTGCCAGCAGCTCCACAAGGGGACAGGGGACTCAAGAGACCCAGTACTTC.

The chain carries TRBV18 and TRBJ2-7; TRBD2 aligns across 14 bases. Germline V gene data show CDR1 as KGHSH and CDR2 as LQKENI. CDR3 size: 15 residues. The trim removed 3 bases at V and 6 bases at J, leaving 4 bases unmatched. DNA of the CDR3: TGTGCCAGCTCACCCGGGACTAGCGGGAGAACCGAGCAGTACTTC. Translating it yields CASSPGTSGRTEQYF.

The genes are TRBV7-9 and TRBJ1-5, with TRBD1 matching 7 bases. The CDR3 has 15 residues. The junction had 5 bases not matched to a gene; V was cut back by 1 base and J by 5 bases. Per germline, CDR1 SEHNR and CDR2 FQNEAQ (reference sequence). The CDR3 is CASSLGQGGDQPQHF. The CDR3 DNA reads TGTGCCAGCAGCTTAGGGCAGGGGGGCGATCAGCCCCAGCATTTT.

This clone was detected a few times. The chain joins TRBV7-9 to TRBJ1-2, with a possible D match to TRBD1 (5 bases). Germline V gives CDR1 SEHNR, CDR2 FQNEAQ (reference sequence). CDR3 length: 14 amino acids. The germline V and J ends were trimmed by 3 bases and 2 bases, with 10 bases remaining between them. Here the CDR3 DNA reads TGTGCCAGCAGCTTGACAGCTACGAACTATGGCTACACCTTC. Encoded protein: CASSLTATNYGYTF. The full variable domain, in which reference TRBV7-9 and TRBJ1-2 provide the parts outside the CDR3, is DTGVSQNPRHKITKRGQNVTFRCDPISEHNRLYWYRQTLGQGPEFLTYFQNEAQLEKSRLLSDRFSAERPKGSFSTLEIQRTEQGDSAMYLCASSLTATNYGYTFGSGTRLTVV.

The chain carries TRBV10-2 and TRBJ2-7; 7 bases line up with TRBD1. The V segment lost 2 bases and the J segment 6 bases; nucleotides outside the gene matches: 4. From germline, CDR1 is WSHSY and CDR2 SAAADI. The length of the CDR3 is 13 residues. Here the CDR3 DNA reads TGCGCCAGCAGTGAGCCCACAGGGGTCGAGCAGTACTTC. Translation gives CASSEPTGVEQYF.